This T cell receptor beta chain was captured by sequencing in a study of blood T cell repertoires in COVID-19. Authors' methods: Amplifying reference gene primers gave estimates of nucleated cell counts. Assay used: immunoSEQ multiplex PCR; TCRdb lists only in-frame clones, some missing. That table gives V, J and clone size, and the DNA gave D and trimming. Among roughly 42,000 clones, roughly 89% were seen once, and the ten largest hold approximately 3%. Trimming took 3 bases from V and 6 from J; bases not matched to a gene: 15. Germline CDR1 MDHEN, CDR2 SYDVKM. CDR3 length equals 18 residues. This clone occurred a few times.

The TCR sequence derives from a man over 45 with active COVID-19. The source material was peripheral blood. This chain uses TRBV28 with TRBJ1-5; TRBD1 matches at 9 bases. The CDR3 region is CASSFFLLRDREIQPQHF. CDR3 bases: TGTGCCAGCAGTTTTTTTTTGCTGCGGGACAGGGAAATTCAGCCCCAGCATTTT.